This T cell receptor beta chain was obtained from a study of PD-1 blockade in classical Hodgkin lymphoma. Notes on the study in general: At baseline, newly diagnosed patients reportedly showed less TCR diversity than healthy donors. Individuals initiating nivolumab under 1 year after ASCT were excluded.

The repertoire was sequenced with immunoSEQ multiplex PCR; TCRdb's copy has only in-frame clones and lacks some. This table has about 110,000 clones, approximately 90% appearing once. With respect to this clone: Antigen: not known.

Deletions cut 5 bases from V and 0 bases from J, with 12 bases between. The CDR3 length is 15 residues. The germline V gene encodes CDR1 MNHEY and CDR2 SVGAGI. All patients experienced relapse after autologous stem cell transplantation, and brentuximab vedotin exposure was variable. Sequences were derived from peripheral blood mononuclear cells (PBMCs), sampled before the second cycle of nivolumab. This sequence was found in a human donor with classical Hodgkin lymphoma. The chain joins TRBV6-5 to TRBJ2-3, with D maybe TRBD2 (5 bases). The CDR3: CASSTGPGSTDTQYF. The CDR3, as DNA: TGTGCCAGCAGTACTGGACCGGGGAGCACAGATACGCAGTATTTT.